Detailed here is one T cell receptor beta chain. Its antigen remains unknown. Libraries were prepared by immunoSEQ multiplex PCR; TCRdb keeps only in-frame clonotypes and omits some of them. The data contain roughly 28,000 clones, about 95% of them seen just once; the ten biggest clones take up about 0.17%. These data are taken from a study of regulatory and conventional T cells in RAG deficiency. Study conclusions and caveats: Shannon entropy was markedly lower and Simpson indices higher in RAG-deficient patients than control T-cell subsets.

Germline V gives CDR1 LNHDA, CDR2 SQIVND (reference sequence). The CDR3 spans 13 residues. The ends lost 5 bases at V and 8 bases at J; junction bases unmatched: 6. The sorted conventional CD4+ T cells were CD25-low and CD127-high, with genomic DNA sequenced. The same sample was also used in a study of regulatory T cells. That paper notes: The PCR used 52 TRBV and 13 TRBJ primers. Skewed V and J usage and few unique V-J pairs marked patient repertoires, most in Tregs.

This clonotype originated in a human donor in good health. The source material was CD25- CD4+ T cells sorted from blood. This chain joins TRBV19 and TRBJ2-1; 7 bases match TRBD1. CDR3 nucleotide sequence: TGTGCCAGTAGTGACAGGGTCAACGATGAGCAGTTCTTC. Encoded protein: CASSDRVNDEQFF.